The clone carrying this T cell receptor (beta chain) was seen only once. The CDR3 runs to 15 residues. Germline assignment: CDR1 SGHDT and CDR2 YYEEEE. V lost 0 bases and J lost 2, with 11 bases in between. This table comes from immunoSEQ multiplex PCR, and its TCRdb copy is limited to in-frame clones, with some not included. This table has tens of thousands of clones, roughly four fifths appearing once. This sample is drawn from a study of T cells in localized non-small cell lung cancer. The sequencing here drew on PBMCs, taken before any cancer treatment. The source is a man aged 40-75 years with stage II lung adenocarcinoma. The V gene is TRBV5-6, the J gene TRBJ2-5, with D perhaps matching TRBD2 (5 bases). CDR3 sequence reads: CASSLGVAGQETQYF. The CDR3 DNA sequence: TGTGCCAGCAGCTTGGGAGTGGCGGGTCAAGAGACCCAGTACTTC.